Only a few counts were recorded for the clone carrying this TCR beta chain. Its antigen is undetermined. Treatment defined: approximately 11-day PBMC culture with coronavirus spike peptide pools or control peptides (ViraFEST assay). According to the study, CD4+ T cells from the unexposed donor were gathered ahead of the COVID-19 pandemic (2011-2018). The Oncomine TCR Beta short-read assay sequenced DNA from cultured CD4+ T cells. TCRdb fed the PCR reads into MiXCR, producing one record per CDR3 protein. The sample records about 7,100 distinct CDR3 sequences, about 43% being singletons. This sample is drawn from a study of vaccination and CD4 T cells after COVID-19. The CDR3 covers 15 residues. The V and J ends lost 5 bases and 9 bases, in that order; junction bases with no gene match: 11. The V gene's germline CDR1 is SGHRS and CDR2 YFSETQ.

The V call is TRBV5-1, the J call TRBJ2-5, with TRBD2 matching 12 bases. Sequenced: CD4+ T cells from blood, cultured in vitro. The sequence came from a human donor in good health. CDR3 in amino acids: CASSPTSGGVRAQYF. CDR3 DNA: TGCGCCAGCAGTCCGACTAGCGGGGGCGTTAGGGCCCAGTACTTC.